The 9 T cell receptor beta chains presented below share a single source sample, sequenced in a study of T cell responses to AZD1222 COVID-19 vaccine. This table comes from immunoSEQ multiplex PCR, and its TCRdb copy is limited to in-frame clones, with some not included. The repertoire holds approximately 120,000 clones, about nine tenths seen once, with approximately 5% in the top ten. Specimen: peripheral blood, collected on day 0 of AZD1222 vaccination. The origin of the receptors is an adult in good health.

The gene calls are TRBV6-5 and TRBJ2-3, with 13 bases fitting TRBD2. Germline assignment: CDR1 MNHEY and CDR2 SVGAGI. The V gene end was trimmed by 8 bases and the J gene end by 3 bases; junction bases not matched to a gene: 5. The length of the CDR3 is 15 residues. The CDR3 loop is CASWTSGRSTDTQYF. For the CDR3, the DNA is TGTGCCAGCTGGACTAGCGGGAGATCTACAGATACGCAGTATTTT.

CDR3 nucleotide sequence: TGTGCCAGCAGTTTGGTACAGAACACTGAAGCTTTCTTT. Its translation: CASSLVQNTEAFF. The chain links TRBV28 to TRBJ1-1; D remains ambiguous. Trimming pared 3 bases from V and 1 base from J, leaving 6 bases between. Germline loops: CDR1 MDHEN, CDR2 SYDVKM. The CDR3 has 13 amino acids.

This chain links TRBV7-2 with TRBJ1-5, with unresolved D. This CDR3 has 14 amino acids. The V gene's germline CDR1 is SGHTA and CDR2 FQGNSA. Deletions cut 4 bases from V and 0 bases from J, with 7 bases between. CDR3 in amino acids: CASSSRYSNQPQHF. CDR3 DNA: TGTGCCAGCAGCTCTCGATATAGCAATCAGCCCCAGCATTTT.

The chain recombines TRBV10-3 with TRBJ1-2; possible D gene TRBD1, 6 bases. In germline, CDR1 is ENHRY, CDR2 SYGVKD. V lost 7 bases and J lost 2, with 8 bases in between. This CDR3 has 12 residues. The CDR3 sequence: CAITTGNYGYTF. The CDR3 bases are TGTGCCATCACTACAGGGAACTATGGCTACACCTTC.

The chain couples TRBV14 to TRBJ2-2; D perhaps matches TRBD1 (6 bases). CDR1 and CDR2 from the germline V gene are SGHDN and FVKESK. This CDR3 is 16 amino acids long. V lost 1 base, J lost 6 bases, and 15 bases lay in between. CDR3 sequence reads: CASSQGVRGRAGELFF. The CDR3 nucleotides are TGTGCCAGCAGCCAAGGTGTCAGGGGTCGGGCCGGGGAGCTGTTTTTT.

This chain joins TRBV19 and TRBJ1-5; D not resolved. This CDR3 spans 15 amino acids. Deletions cut 6 bases from V and 6 bases from J, with 18 bases between. Germline V gives CDR1 LNHDA, CDR2 SQIVND (reference sequence). The CDR3 nucleotides read TGTGCCAGTAGCCTCTTGGTTGAGAAGGGTCAGCCCCAGCATTTT. Amino acid sequence: CASSLLVEKGQPQHF. Full variable domain (remainder filled in from reference TRBV19 and TRBJ1-5): DGGITQSPKYLFRKEGQNVTLSCEQNLNHDAMYWYRQDPGQGLRLIYYSQIVNDFQKGDIAEGYSVSREKKESFPLTVTSAQKNPTAFYLCASSLLVEKGQPQHFGDGTRLSIL.

The gene calls are TRBV20-1 and TRBJ2-7; D is possibly TRBD1 or TRBD2 (5 bases each). This CDR3 comprises 14 residues. V was pared by 3 bases and J by 4 bases, with 16 bases between. Germline values: CDR1 DFQATT, CDR2 SNEGSKA (reference sequence). The CDR3 DNA reads TGCAGTGCTAGTAAAACGGGGCCCAGATACGAGCAGTACTTC. Translation gives CSASKTGPRYEQYF.

The V and J genes are TRBV24-1 and TRBJ1-2; 8 nucleotides match TRBD1. The junction had 6 bases not matched to a gene; V was cut back by 1 base and J by 0 bases. The germline V gene encodes CDR1 KGHDR and CDR2 SFDVKD. There are 17 residues in the CDR3. DNA for the CDR3: TGTGCCACCAGTGATTTAGGGCAGGGGGCTTCTAACTATGGCTACACCTTC. As protein: CATSDLGQGASNYGYTF.

This clone was recorded a few times. This rearrangement joins TRBV5-4 to TRBJ2-3; 9 nucleotides agree with TRBD2. Germline V gives CDR1 SGHNT, CDR2 YYREEE (reference sequence). This CDR3 has 15 residues. Trimming took 9 bases from V and 4 from J; bases not matched to a gene: 12. DNA for the CDR3: TGTGCCACTTTACCGGGCGGGGGGGCGGCAGATACGCAGTATTTT. It specifies CATLPGGGAADTQYF.